Shown below are 13 T cell receptor beta chains from a single sample sequenced in a study of cytomegalovirus exposure and HLA in healthy donors. PCR primers comprised 60 Vbeta and 13 Jbeta primers. Profiling relied on immunoSEQ multiplex PCR, and the TCRdb table lists in-frame clones only, not all of them. The sample consists of 150,000 to 200,000 clones, around 81% of them appearing once. Sequenced sample: PBMCs. These receptors all come from a woman in her twenties or thirties in good health and CMV-seropositive.

V and J are TRBV27 and TRBJ1-4; 8 positions agree with TRBD1. CDR3 length equals 16 residues. J was trimmed by 0 bases and V by 5 bases; bases with no gene match: 5. Germline V gene lookup returns CDR1 MNHEY and CDR2 SMNVEV (reference sequence). CDR3 amino acids: CASSRTGGTTNEKLFF. As DNA, the CDR3 is TGTGCCAGCAGTAGAACAGGGGGGACAACTAATGAAAAACTGTTTTTT.

The V call is TRBV5-1, the J call TRBJ1-2; the D gene is possibly TRBD1 (5 bases). This CDR3 spans 15 amino acids. Per germline, CDR1 SGHRS and CDR2 YFSETQ. Trimming removed 4 bases at V and 1 base at J, with 14 bases between. The CDR3 region is CASSDLTAYNYGYTF. The CDR3 nucleotides are TGCGCCAGCAGCGACCTGACAGCATATAACTATGGCTACACCTTC.

The chain joins TRBV6-6 to TRBJ1-1, with 8 bases lining up with TRBD1. This CDR3 has 16 amino acids. After removal of 7 bases from V and 6 bases from J, the junction contained 16 bases not matched to a gene. CDR1 is MNHNY, CDR2 SVGAGI, per germline (reference sequence). This CDR3 is CASTTGQGLEWAEAFF. The DNA of the CDR3 is TGTGCCAGCACCACCGGACAGGGTTTGGAATGGGCTGAAGCTTTCTTT.

As DNA, the CDR3 is TGTGCCAGCAGCTTGAGGGCAGGGTTACAGACCCAGTACTTC. Translating it yields CASSLRAGLQTQYF. This sequence joins TRBV5-4 and TRBJ2-5, with D perhaps TRBD1 (5 bases). The CDR3 is 14 residues long. V lost 1 base and J lost 6, with 13 bases in between. Germline V gene data show CDR1 as SGHNT and CDR2 as YYREEE (reference sequence).

The rearrangement uses TRBV5-1 and TRBJ1-6; 10 bases match TRBD1. The CDR3 has 16 residues. Losses at the gene ends were 0 bases for V and 7 bases for J; bases not matched to a gene: 4. Per germline, CDR1 SGHRS and CDR2 YFSETQ. CDR3 in DNA: TGCGCCAGCAGCTTGGGACAGGGGGCGAAGAATTCACCCCTCCACTTT. It specifies CASSLGQGAKNSPLHF.

This chain uses TRBV7-2 with TRBJ1-1; tentatively, D is TRBD1 (5 bases). Trimming took off 0 bases at V and 4 bases at J, with 18 bases between the two ends. CDR1 SGHTA and CDR2 FQGNSA come from the germline V gene. The CDR3 covers 17 residues. CDR3 in DNA: TGTGCCAGCAGCTTAGCGGGTATGAGACAGTTGGGCACTGAAGCTTTCTTT. This encodes CASSLAGMRQLGTEAFF.

This chain joins TRBV7-9 and TRBJ1-4, with D unclear. The CDR3 contains 14 residues. Germline loops: CDR1 SEHNR, CDR2 FQNEAQ (reference sequence). V was cut by 5 bases and J by 8 bases, with 15 bases left in between. CDR3 loop: CASSPSGVGEKLFF. Here the CDR3 DNA reads TGTGCCAGCAGCCCCTCCGGGGTTGGAGAAAAACTGTTTTTT. Full variable domain (missing parts from reference TRBV7-9 and TRBJ1-4): DTGVSQNPRHKITKRGQNVTFRCDPISEHNRLYWYRQTLGQGPEFLTYFQNEAQLEKSRLLSDRFSAERPKGSFSTLEIQRTEQGDSAMYLCASSPSGVGEKLFFGSGTQLSVL.

As to this clone: This specimen includes other DNA sequences encoding the same CDR3. The genes are TRBV5-1 and TRBJ1-2, with a weak D call TRBD1 (5 bases). Trimming pared 2 bases from V and 4 bases from J, leaving 9 bases between. The germline V gene has CDR1 SGHRS and CDR2 YFSETQ. This CDR3 spans 13 amino acids. The CDR3 here is CASSLGTAYGYTF. The CDR3 bases are TGCGCCAGCAGCTTAGGGACTGCCTATGGCTACACCTTC.

This CDR3 reads CASSLTGGGHNEQFF. Here the CDR3 DNA reads TGTGCCAGCAGTTTGACAGGGGGCGGCCACAATGAGCAGTTCTTC. V and J are TRBV28 and TRBJ2-1; 10 nucleotides line up with TRBD1. This CDR3 has 15 amino acids. V dropped 3 bases and J dropped 5; count of bases not matched to a gene: 4. Germline CDR1 reads MDHEN; CDR2 reads SYDVKM.

The chain uses TRBV7-6 and TRBJ2-1, with 10 bases that match TRBD2. V trimming: 7 bases; J trimming: 7 bases; junction bases outside the gene matches: 10. Germline V gene sequence: CDR1 SGHVS, CDR2 FNYEAQ. This CDR3 has 15 residues. The CDR3 region is CASMALAGSGNEQFF. CDR3 DNA: TGTGCCAGCATGGCACTAGCGGGATCTGGAAATGAGCAGTTCTTC.

This clone came up a few times. This chain joins TRBV5-4 and TRBJ2-1; the match to TRBD1 covers 9 bases. The germline V gene encodes CDR1 SGHNT and CDR2 YYREEE (reference sequence). V trimming: 4 bases; J trimming: 6 bases; junction bases outside the gene matches: 8. The CDR3 extends over 15 amino acids. CDR3 sequence: CASSKGQGVSNEQFF. The CDR3 DNA is TGTGCCAGCAGCAAGGGACAGGGAGTAAGCAATGAGCAGTTCTTC.

This clone appeared a single time. In DNA, the CDR3 is TGCGCCAGCAGCCCGGGGAGTGGGGGGAACTATGGCTACACCTTC. The encoded protein is CASSPGSGGNYGYTF. The V call is TRBV4-3, the J call TRBJ1-2; possible D gene TRBD1, 5 bases. CDR3 length equals 15 residues. Per germline, CDR1 LGHNA and CDR2 YSLEER. The V and J ends lost 4 bases and 2 bases respectively, with 14 bases between them.

The gene calls are TRBV4-1 and TRBJ1-2; D call uncertain. Trimming took off 1 base at V and 4 bases at J, with 16 bases between the two ends. The CDR3 sequence is 16 residues long. Germline V CDR1 and CDR2: MGHRA, YSYEKL. The CDR3 DNA is TGCGCCAGCAGCCAAGTGATATTGAGCCCTCCCTATGGCTACACCTTC. Translating gives CASSQVILSPPYGYTF.